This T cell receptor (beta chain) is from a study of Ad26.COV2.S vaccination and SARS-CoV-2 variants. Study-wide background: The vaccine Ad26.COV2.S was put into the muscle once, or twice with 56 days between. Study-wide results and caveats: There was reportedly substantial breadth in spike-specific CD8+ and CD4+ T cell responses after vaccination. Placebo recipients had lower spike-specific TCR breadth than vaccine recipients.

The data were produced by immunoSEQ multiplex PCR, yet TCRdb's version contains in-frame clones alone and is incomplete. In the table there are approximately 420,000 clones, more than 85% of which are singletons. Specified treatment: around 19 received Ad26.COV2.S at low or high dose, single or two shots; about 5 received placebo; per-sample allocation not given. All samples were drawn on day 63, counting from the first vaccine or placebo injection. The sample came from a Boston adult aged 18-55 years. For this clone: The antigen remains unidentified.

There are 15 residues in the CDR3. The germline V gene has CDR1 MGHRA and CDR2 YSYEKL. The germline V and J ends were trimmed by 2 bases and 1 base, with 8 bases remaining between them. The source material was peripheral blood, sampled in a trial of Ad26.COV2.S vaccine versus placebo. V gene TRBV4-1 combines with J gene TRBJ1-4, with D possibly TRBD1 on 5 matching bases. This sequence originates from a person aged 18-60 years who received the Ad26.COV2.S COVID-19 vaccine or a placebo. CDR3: CASSQPDRTNEKLFF. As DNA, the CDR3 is TGCGCCAGCAGCCAACCCGACAGAACTAATGAAAAACTGTTTTTT.